A single sample gave rise to the 17 T cell receptor beta chains below, sequenced in a study of blood T cell repertoires in COVID-19. The assay was immunoSEQ multiplex PCR, and TCRdb's table has in-frame clones only and misses some. This sample has some 250,000 clones; about 90% occur once, and the top ten carry more than 2.5%. The sequenced material came from peripheral blood. The receptors derive from a woman in her thirties who had recovered from COVID-19.

The chain joins TRBV6-2 or TRBV6-3 to TRBJ1-1; D might be TRBD1 (6 bases). Looked up from germline, CDR1 is MNHEY and CDR2 is SVGEGT. Trimming left V 2 bases short and J 0 bases short, with 10 bases between. This CDR3 is built from 15 residues. CDR3 amino acids: CASSYDRTMNTEAFF. The CDR3 DNA sequence: TGTGCCAGCAGTTACGACAGGACGATGAACACTGAAGCTTTCTTT.

This rearrangement joins TRBV5-1 to TRBJ1-4; the match to TRBD1 covers 7 bases. Germline values: CDR1 SGHRS, CDR2 YFSETQ. The CDR3 is made up of 14 amino acids. The V segment lost 0 bases and the J segment 10 bases; nucleotides outside the gene matches: 6. This CDR3 is CASSLAQGGVKLFF. The CDR3 nucleotides read TGCGCCAGCAGCTTGGCCCAGGGGGGTGTAAAACTGTTTTTT.

J is TRBJ2-7 and V is TRBV6-5; 10 bases line up with TRBD1. Germline V gene sequence: CDR1 MNHEY, CDR2 SVGAGI. The CDR3 sequence is 15 residues long. J was trimmed by 3 bases and V by 6 bases; bases with no gene match: 8. This chain's CDR3 is CASSIGTGAFYEQYF. The CDR3 DNA is TGTGCCAGCAGCATAGGGACAGGGGCTTTCTACGAGCAGTACTTC.

The chain recombines TRBV20-1 with TRBJ2-7, with 11 bases lining up with TRBD2. Germline CDR1 reads DFQATT; CDR2 reads SNEGSKA (reference sequence). CDR3 size: 16 residues. V gave up 3 bases and J gave up 1 base; unmatched junction bases: 8. The CDR3 region is CSASPLAGARSYEQYF. The CDR3 region has the DNA TGCAGTGCTAGTCCACTAGCGGGGGCCCGGTCCTACGAGCAGTACTTC.

This clone has more than one count but fewer than ten. The V call is TRBV6-4, the J call TRBJ2-1; TRBD1 matches 8 bases. The V segment lost 4 bases and the J segment 8 bases; nucleotides outside the gene matches: 7. CDR1 is MRHNA and CDR2 is SNTAGT in the germline V gene. The CDR3 length is 14 residues. CDR3 sequence reads: CASSGSGGEDEQFF. The CDR3 DNA sequence: TGTGCCAGCAGTGGATCAGGGGGCGAAGATGAGCAGTTCTTC.

V usage is TRBV6-5 and J usage is TRBJ2-7; 7 nucleotides line up with TRBD1. V shed 7 bases, J shed 4 bases, and the junction held 4 bases outside the gene matches. The germline gives CDR1 MNHEY, CDR2 SVGAGI. The CDR3 consists of 12 residues. The CDR3 nucleotides read TGTGCCAGCACGGCAGGGGGATACGAGCAGTACTTC. Residues: CASTAGGYEQYF.

The chain links TRBV11-2 to TRBJ2-3, with D unresolved. Trimming cost V 0 bases and J 5 bases, with 3 bases left between them. The CDR3 totals 12 residues. Germline V CDR1 and CDR2: SGHAT, FQNNGV. The CDR3 protein is CASSLDLDTQYF. The CDR3 DNA sequence: TGTGCCAGCAGCTTAGATCTAGATACGCAGTATTTT.

The J gene is TRBJ2-1, the V gene TRBV7-6; possible D gene TRBD1, 6 bases. Trimming shortened V by 4 bases and J by 9 bases, and 13 bases separated the two germline ends. Germline-derived CDR1 and CDR2 are SGHVS and FNYEAQ. This CDR3 spans 13 amino acids. The CDR3 protein is CASSSTGLGEQFF. In DNA, the CDR3 is TGTGCCAGCAGCTCCACAGGGCTGGGTGAGCAGTTCTTC.

The chain recombines TRBV7-2 with TRBJ2-1; 15 bases align to TRBD2. The V and J ends lost 4 bases and 9 bases, in that order; junction bases with no gene match: 4. The CDR3 is made up of 15 amino acids. Germline-derived CDR1 and CDR2 are SGHTA and FQGNSA. For the CDR3, the DNA is TGTGCCAGCAGCTCGGGACTAGCGGGGGGAGCTGAGCAGTTCTTC. Protein sequence: CASSSGLAGGAEQFF.

The chain joins TRBV19 to TRBJ2-2; the D gene is possibly TRBD1 (7 bases). The CDR3 has 14 amino acids. V was cut by 9 bases and J by 2 bases, with 13 bases left in between. Germline V gene sequence: CDR1 LNHDA, CDR2 SQIVND (reference sequence). CDR3 nucleotides: TGTGCCAGCAGACTAGGGGGCAACACCGGGGAGCTGTTTTTT. Translation gives CASRLGGNTGELFF. Complete variable domain (other parts from reference TRBV19 and TRBJ2-2): DGGITQSPKYLFRKEGQNVTLSCEQNLNHDAMYWYRQDPGQGLRLIYYSQIVNDFQKGDIAEGYSVSREKKESFPLTVTSAQKNPTAFYLCASRLGGNTGELFFGEGSRLTVL.

The chain recombines TRBV6-5 with TRBJ1-5; D is perhaps TRBD1 (6 bases). The CDR3 covers 13 residues. Trimming pared 5 bases from V and 4 bases from J, leaving 9 bases between. Germline CDR1 MNHEY, CDR2 SVGAGI. The CDR3 is CASSPDRNQPQHF. The DNA for the CDR3 is TGTGCCAGCAGTCCCGACAGGAATCAGCCCCAGCATTTT.

Only one count was recorded for this clone. The rearrangement uses TRBV11-2 and TRBJ2-2; 13 nucleotides line up with TRBD2. The CDR3 extends over 16 amino acids. V dropped 5 bases and J dropped 7; count of bases not matched to a gene: 7. Germline V lookup: CDR1 SGHAT, CDR2 FQNNGV. The CDR3 DNA sequence: TGTGCCAGCAGCCCACTAGCGGGGGGGCATCGCGGGGAGCTGTTTTTT. Its translation: CASSPLAGGHRGELFF.

The V gene is TRBV30, the J gene TRBJ2-3; 12 positions agree with TRBD2. The CDR3 runs to 19 residues. In germline, CDR1 is GTSNPN, CDR2 SVGIG (reference sequence). With 1 base clipped from V and 0 bases from J, the junction kept 11 bases outside the gene matches. The CDR3 sequence: CAWSGLPAGTSGSTDTQYF. The CDR3 DNA follows: TGTGCCTGGAGTGGGTTACCCGCGGGGACTAGCGGGAGCACAGATACGCAGTATTTT.

V gene TRBV19 combines with J gene TRBJ2-7, with TRBD2 as a possible D gene (7 bases). The CDR3 contains 16 residues. The V end was cut by 3 bases, the J end by 3 bases, with 18 bases between. Germline V gives CDR1 LNHDA, CDR2 SQIVND (reference sequence). CDR3 sequence reads: CASSMGRGGNVYEQYF. The CDR3 DNA reads TGTGCCAGTAGTATGGGCAGGGGAGGGAACGTCTACGAGCAGTACTTC.

The chain has TRBV21-1 and TRBJ2-7; the D call TRBD1 from the table was never checked on the DNA. TRBV21-1 is flagged as a pseudogene. This CDR3 is built from 16 residues. CDR3 nucleotide sequence: TGTGCCAGCAGCAAAGGGCAGGGGGACGACACCTACGAGCAGTACTTC. Translated, it gives CASSKGQGDDTYEQYF.

This rearrangement joins TRBV7-9 to TRBJ2-2; tentative D call: TRBD2 (6 bases). Trimming removed 0 bases at V and 5 bases at J, with 13 bases between. The length of the CDR3 is 16 residues. CDR1 SEHNR and CDR2 FQNEAQ come from the germline V gene (reference sequence). The CDR3 reads CASSLAEGPLTGELFF. The CDR3 nucleotides read TGTGCCAGCAGCTTAGCGGAGGGACCTCTTACCGGGGAGCTGTTTTTT.

The rearrangement joins TRBV19 to TRBJ1-5, with a tentative D call TRBD1 (6 bases). The CDR3 covers 16 residues. The V end lost 1 base, the J end lost 0 bases, and 10 bases lay between the germline ends. Germline-derived CDR1 and CDR2 are LNHDA and SQIVND (reference sequence). CDR3 loop: CASSIGTAFSNQPQHF. CDR3 in DNA: TGTGCCAGTAGTATAGGGACAGCGTTTAGCAATCAGCCCCAGCATTTT.